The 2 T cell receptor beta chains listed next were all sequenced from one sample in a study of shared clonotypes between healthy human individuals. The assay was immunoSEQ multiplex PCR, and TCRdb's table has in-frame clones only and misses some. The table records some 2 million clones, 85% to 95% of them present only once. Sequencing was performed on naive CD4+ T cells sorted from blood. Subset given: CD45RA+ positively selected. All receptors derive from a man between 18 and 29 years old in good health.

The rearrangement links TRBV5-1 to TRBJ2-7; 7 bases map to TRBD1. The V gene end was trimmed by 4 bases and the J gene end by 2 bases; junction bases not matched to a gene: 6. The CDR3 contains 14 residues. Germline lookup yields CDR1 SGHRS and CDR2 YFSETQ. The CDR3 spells CASSAGGTPYEQYF. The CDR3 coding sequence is TGCGCCAGCAGCGCAGGGGGTACCCCCTACGAGCAGTACTTC. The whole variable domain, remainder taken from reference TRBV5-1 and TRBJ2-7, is KAGVTQTPRYLIKTRGQQVTLSCSPISGHRSVSWYQQTPGQGLQFLFEYFSETQRNKGNFPGRFSGRQFSNSRSEMNVSTLELGDSALYLCASSAGGTPYEQYFGPGTRLTVT.

Here the CDR3 DNA reads TGTGCCTGGAGTCCTCCGAATTGGGGGAGGACTGAAGCTTTCTTT. This encodes CAWSPPNWGRTEAFF. This chain uses TRBV30 with TRBJ1-1; tentatively, D is TRBD1 (5 bases). V lost 2 bases and J 5 bases, leaving 18 bases between the germline ends. This CDR3 is 15 amino acids long. The V gene's germline CDR1 is GTSNPN and CDR2 SVGIG (reference sequence).